This passage covers 28 T cell receptor beta chains from one sample sequenced in a study of blood T cell repertoires in COVID-19. Libraries were prepared by immunoSEQ multiplex PCR; TCRdb keeps only in-frame clonotypes and omits some of them. The repertoire holds around 60,000 clones, with around 87% as singletons. The sample consisted of peripheral blood. Every receptor here comes from a man aged 60 to 75 with active COVID-19.

J is TRBJ1-3 and V is TRBV28, with 7 bases that match TRBD1. Unmatched junction bases numbered 15, after V lost 5 bases and J lost 2 bases. This CDR3 is built from 18 residues. Germline V gene sequence: CDR1 MDHEN, CDR2 SYDVKM. The chain's CDR3 is CASSLFFSTGEAGNTIYF. The CDR3 nucleotides read TGTGCCAGCAGTCTATTCTTCTCAACAGGGGAAGCTGGAAACACCATATATTTT.

This chain connects TRBV19 to TRBJ2-1, with TRBD2 matching 8 bases. The CDR3 covers 14 residues. CDR1 LNHDA and CDR2 SQIVND come from the germline V gene (reference sequence). After removal of 7 bases from V and 7 bases from J, the junction contained 9 bases not matched to a gene. The CDR3 region has the DNA TGTGCCAGTACCGGGGGGGTTTTGGGGAATGAGCAGTTCTTC. This translates into CASTGGVLGNEQFF. The full variable domain, completed using reference TRBV19 and TRBJ2-1, is DGGITQSPKYLFRKEGQNVTLSCEQNLNHDAMYWYRQDPGQGLRLIYYSQIVNDFQKGDIAEGYSVSREKKESFPLTVTSAQKNPTAFYLCASTGGVLGNEQFFGPGTRLTVL.

The V gene is TRBV6-5, the J gene TRBJ2-2; 8 positions match TRBD2. V was pared by 4 bases and J by 5 bases, with 9 bases of the junction left unmatched. Germline CDR1 MNHEY, CDR2 SVGAGI. The CDR3 has 16 residues. As DNA, the CDR3 is TGTGCCAGCAGTTCCCCGGGGGGGCCGGGGACCGGGGAGCTGTTTTTT. The encoded protein is CASSSPGGPGTGELFF.

The CDR3 here is CASSIGTSGHNEQFF. The CDR3 DNA sequence: TGTGCCAGTAGTATTGGCACTAGCGGCCACAATGAGCAGTTCTTC. The chain couples TRBV19 to TRBJ2-1; 8 bases fit TRBD2. V lost 3 bases to trimming and J lost 5 bases; unmatched junction nucleotides: 6. The CDR3 extends over 15 amino acids. CDR1 and CDR2 from the germline V gene are LNHDA and SQIVND (reference sequence).

The CDR3, as DNA: TGTGCCTGGAGGGGAAGGGGGCTGGGAAATTCACCCCTCCACTTT. It specifies CAWRGRGLGNSPLHF. V gene TRBV30 combines with J gene TRBJ1-6, with TRBD1 matching 7 bases. Unmatched junction bases numbered 9, after V lost 3 bases and J lost 7 bases. CDR3 size: 15 residues. Germline CDR1 reads GTSNPN; CDR2 reads SVGIG (reference sequence).

The chain recombines TRBV19 with TRBJ2-2; D is uncertain. From germline, CDR1 is LNHDA and CDR2 SQIVND (reference sequence). The CDR3 is 13 residues long. V was cut by 5 bases and J by 1 base, with 5 bases left in between. CDR3 DNA sequence: TGTGCCAGTAGTGTCTTGAACACCGGGGAGCTGTTTTTT. Its protein product is CASSVLNTGELFF.

This chain uses TRBV30 with TRBJ2-7; D possibly corresponds to TRBD2 (6 bases). This CDR3 spans 14 amino acids. The germline V gene encodes CDR1 GTSNPN and CDR2 SVGIG (reference sequence). The V end lost 4 bases, the J end lost 4 bases, and 17 bases lay between the germline ends. CDR3 in DNA: TGTGCCTGGACTCGGGAGTTTTATCGATACGAGCAGTACTTC. It yields the protein CAWTREFYRYEQYF.

The chain links TRBV12-3 or TRBV12-4 to TRBJ1-5; 7 bases map to TRBD1. V shed 5 bases, J shed 5 bases, and the junction held 3 bases outside the gene matches. This CDR3 contains 13 residues. CDR3 amino acids: CASSPDRDQPQHF. DNA of the CDR3: TGTGCCAGCAGTCCTGACAGGGATCAGCCCCAGCATTTT.

The chain carries TRBV7-2 and TRBJ1-1; maybe TRBD1 (5 bases). The CDR3 has 15 residues. V shed 5 bases and J shed 2 bases, with 15 bases lying between them. The germline gives CDR1 SGHTA, CDR2 FQGNSA. DNA for the CDR3: TGTGCCAGCAGCCTTCAGGGCCTCCTCAACACTGAAGCTTTCTTT. Translation: CASSLQGLLNTEAFF.

The J gene is TRBJ2-7, the V gene TRBV6-5; 9 bases map to TRBD2. CDR1 and CDR2 from the germline V gene are MNHEY and SVGAGI. This CDR3 is 14 amino acids long. V shed 0 bases and J 6 bases; nucleotides not matched to a gene: 3. The CDR3: CASSYSGLASEQYF. The CDR3 nucleotides are TGTGCCAGCAGTTACTCGGGACTAGCATCCGAGCAGTACTTC.

The chain has TRBV18 and TRBJ2-2; 9 nucleotides match TRBD1. Germline V gives CDR1 KGHSH, CDR2 LQKENI. The CDR3 sequence is 16 residues long. J lost 7 bases, V lost 2 bases, and 8 bases had no gene match. The CDR3 is CASSPIAQGANGELFF. The CDR3 nucleotides are TGTGCCAGCTCACCAATAGCACAGGGGGCGAACGGGGAGCTGTTTTTT.

The genes are TRBV28 and TRBJ1-2; D remains unclear. CDR1 and CDR2 (germline): MDHEN, SYDVKM. The V end was cut by 3 bases, the J end by 8 bases, with 16 bases between. This CDR3 is 14 amino acids long. The CDR3 loop is CASSFQALSRGYTF. The CDR3 nucleotides are TGTGCCAGCAGTTTTCAGGCCCTGAGCCGGGGCTACACCTTC.

The rearrangement uses TRBV6-5 and TRBJ1-5, with a possible D match to TRBD1 (5 bases). V lost 6 bases and J lost 2, with 8 bases in between. The CDR3 contains 13 residues. The germline CDR1 and CDR2 sequences are MNHEY and SVGAGI. CDR3 in amino acids: CASRQGGNQPQHF. The CDR3 DNA sequence: TGTGCCAGCAGGCAGGGTGGCAATCAGCCCCAGCATTTT.

V and J are TRBV5-1 and TRBJ2-6; 10 bases agree with TRBD1. V lost 4 bases to trimming and J lost 3 bases; unmatched junction nucleotides: 10. Germline V gene sequence: CDR1 SGHRS, CDR2 YFSETQ. This CDR3 is 18 amino acids long. The CDR3: CASSPAGTGVSGANVLTF. CDR3 nucleotide sequence: TGCGCCAGCAGCCCCGCCGGGACAGGGGTGAGTGGGGCCAACGTCCTGACTTTC.

The CDR3 bases are TGTGCCAGCAGCCTAAGGGGTAGAGAGACCCAGTACTTC. This sequence encodes CASSLRGRETQYF. The chain recombines TRBV3-1 (or the pseudogene TRBV3-2) with TRBJ2-5, with a weak D call TRBD1 (5 bases). The germline V gene encodes CDR1 LGHDT and CDR2 YNNKEL (reference sequence). CDR3 length equals 13 residues. With 4 bases removed from V and 4 bases from J, the gap between germline ends came to 10 bases.

The chain employs TRBV19 and TRBJ1-1, with D possibly being TRBD1 (5 bases). This CDR3 comprises 17 residues. V was shortened by 2 bases and J by 0 bases, with 16 bases between the two germline ends. CDR1 and CDR2 from the germline V gene are LNHDA and SQIVND (reference sequence). The CDR3 protein is CASSIFQGLTMNTEAFF. DNA of the CDR3: TGTGCCAGTAGTATATTTCAGGGTTTAACAATGAACACTGAAGCTTTCTTT.

This chain uses TRBV5-6 with TRBJ1-2, with D hard to call. Trimming pared 4 bases from V and 3 bases from J, leaving 10 bases between. The germline V gene encodes CDR1 SGHDT and CDR2 YYEEEE. CDR3 length: 13 amino acids. This CDR3 is CASSQRVYYGYTF. CDR3 nucleotides: TGTGCCAGCAGCCAACGGGTCTACTATGGCTACACCTTC.

The chain uses TRBV27 and TRBJ2-7; 8 bases fit TRBD2. The CDR3 extends over 16 amino acids. CDR1 and CDR2 from the germline V gene are MNHEY and SMNVEV (reference sequence). V trimming: 5 bases; J trimming: 1 base; junction bases outside the gene matches: 10. CDR3 DNA: TGTGCCAGCAGTCCTCTTCCGAGCGGGAGTTCCTACGAGCAGTACTTC. It translates to CASSPLPSGSSYEQYF.

The chain joins TRBV24-1 to TRBJ2-7, with D hard to call. CDR3 length: 13 residues. Trimming pared 5 bases from V and 2 bases from J, leaving 9 bases between. From germline, CDR1 is KGHDR and CDR2 SFDVKD. For the CDR3, the DNA is TGTGCCACCAGTGGTGAGGCGGCCTACGAGCAGTACTTC. Translation gives CATSGEAAYEQYF.

The chain recombines TRBV4-1 with TRBJ1-2; 12 bases are shared with TRBD1. CDR1 MGHRA and CDR2 YSYEKL come from the germline V gene. J was trimmed by 7 bases and V by 1 base; bases with no gene match: 4. CDR3 length: 15 residues. CDR3 in DNA: TGCGCCAGCAGCCAAGGGGGACAGGGGGCTGGTGGCTACACCTTC. Protein sequence: CASSQGGQGAGGYTF.

This clone was observed once. The V and J genes are TRBV2 and TRBJ2-7, with D tentatively TRBD1 (5 bases). This CDR3 spans 14 amino acids. Germline V lookup: CDR1 SNHLY, CDR2 FYNNEI. Trimming left V 8 bases short and J 1 base short, with 15 bases between. CDR3 in DNA: TGTGCCAGCTCAACAGGCCCTCCTTCCTACGAGCAGTACTTC. Translating it yields CASSTGPPSYEQYF.

This sequence joins TRBV18 and TRBJ1-3, with no clear D. The germline V gene encodes CDR1 KGHSH and CDR2 LQKENI. Trimming left V 2 bases short and J 3 bases short, with 11 bases between. CDR3 length: 15 amino acids. CDR3 nucleotide sequence: TGTGCCAGCTCACCAGAGCGGACGAGTGGAAACACCATATATTTT. This gives the protein CASSPERTSGNTIYF.

The table lists this clone with many counts. The rearrangement uses TRBV27 and TRBJ2-7, with TRBD2 matching 8 bases. Per germline, CDR1 MNHEY and CDR2 SMNVEV (reference sequence). The junction had 13 bases not matched to a gene; V was cut back by 2 bases and J by 7 bases. The CDR3 covers 16 residues. The CDR3: CASSLKGGRSVGEQYF. CDR3 nucleotides: TGTGCCAGCAGTTTAAAGGGCGGGAGGAGTGTTGGGGAGCAGTACTTC.

The genes are TRBV27 and TRBJ2-7, with 7 bases matching TRBD2. The CDR3 covers 13 residues. Germline CDR1 is MNHEY and CDR2 is SMNVEV (reference sequence). The V gene end was trimmed by 6 bases and the J gene end by 5 bases; junction bases not matched to a gene: 7. The CDR3 is CASRQRGGDEQYF. CDR3 nucleotides: TGTGCCAGCAGGCAACGGGGAGGGGACGAGCAGTACTTC.

The V call is TRBV28, the J call TRBJ1-4; 7 nucleotides match TRBD1. The germline gives CDR1 MDHEN, CDR2 SYDVKM. The CDR3 covers 14 residues. Germline trimming cut 5 bases from V and 8 bases from J; bases unmatched to any gene: 8. The CDR3 region is CASSATGWREKLFF. The CDR3 DNA sequence: TGTGCCAGCAGTGCGACAGGGTGGCGGGAAAAACTGTTTTTT.

The genes are TRBV6-5 and TRBJ2-6; TRBD1 is a possible D gene (8 bases). This CDR3 is 15 amino acids long. CDR1 and CDR2 (germline): MNHEY, SVGAGI. V lost 6 bases to trimming and J lost 2 bases, with 11 bases between them. CDR3 in DNA: TGTGCCAGCAGAACAGGGGGGGCTGGGGCCAACGTCCTGACTTTC. Protein product: CASRTGGAGANVLTF.

The chain links TRBV5-6 to TRBJ2-7, with TRBD1 matching 7 bases. The CDR3 has 14 amino acids. Germline V gene lookup returns CDR1 SGHDT and CDR2 YYEEEE. Germline trimming cut 1 base from V and 2 bases from J; bases unmatched to any gene: 3. CDR3 sequence reads: CASSLPGQPYEQYF. The CDR3 nucleotides read TGTGCCAGCAGCTTGCCGGGACAGCCCTACGAGCAGTACTTC.

The CDR3 protein is CASSLVRQGAKNEQFF. CDR3 DNA: TGTGCCAGCAGCTTAGTACGGCAGGGGGCGAAGAATGAGCAGTTCTTC. V is TRBV7-9 and J is TRBJ2-1; TRBD1 matches at 8 bases. This CDR3 region has 16 residues. With 1 base clipped from V and 7 bases from J, the junction kept 9 bases outside the gene matches. Germline V gene sequence: CDR1 SEHNR, CDR2 FQNEAQ (reference sequence). Full variable domain (outside the CDR3, taken from reference TRBV7-9 and TRBJ2-1): DTGVSQNPRHKITKRGQNVTFRCDPISEHNRLYWYRQTLGQGPEFLTYFQNEAQLEKSRLLSDRFSAERPKGSFSTLEIQRTEQGDSAMYLCASSLVRQGAKNEQFFGPGTRLTVL.